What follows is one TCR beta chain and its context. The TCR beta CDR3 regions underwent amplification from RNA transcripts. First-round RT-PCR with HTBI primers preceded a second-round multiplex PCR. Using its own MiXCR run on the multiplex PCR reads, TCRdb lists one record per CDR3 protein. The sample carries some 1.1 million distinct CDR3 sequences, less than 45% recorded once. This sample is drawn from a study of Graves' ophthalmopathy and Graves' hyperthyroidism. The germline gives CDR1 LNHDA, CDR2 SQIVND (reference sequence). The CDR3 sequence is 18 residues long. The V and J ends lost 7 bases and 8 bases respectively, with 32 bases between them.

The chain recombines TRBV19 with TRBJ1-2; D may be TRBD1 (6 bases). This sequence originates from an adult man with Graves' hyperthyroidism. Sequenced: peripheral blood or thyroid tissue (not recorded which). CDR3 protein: CASTPGGSLYDRLAGYTF. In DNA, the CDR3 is TGTGCCAGTACCCCGGGGGGGAGTCTCTACGACAGGCTGGCCGGCTACACCTTC.